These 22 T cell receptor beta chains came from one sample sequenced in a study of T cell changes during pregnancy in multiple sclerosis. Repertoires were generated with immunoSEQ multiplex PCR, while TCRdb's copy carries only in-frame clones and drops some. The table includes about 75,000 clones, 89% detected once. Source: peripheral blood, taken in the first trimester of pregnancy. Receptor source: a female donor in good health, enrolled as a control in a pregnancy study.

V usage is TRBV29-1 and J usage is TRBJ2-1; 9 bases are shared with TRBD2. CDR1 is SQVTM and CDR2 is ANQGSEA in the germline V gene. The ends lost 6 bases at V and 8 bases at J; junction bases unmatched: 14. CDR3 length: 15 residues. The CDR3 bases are TGCAGCGTAAGAGTTAGCGGGAGTGGCGGCGATGAGCAGTTCTTC. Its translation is CSVRVSGSGGDEQFF.

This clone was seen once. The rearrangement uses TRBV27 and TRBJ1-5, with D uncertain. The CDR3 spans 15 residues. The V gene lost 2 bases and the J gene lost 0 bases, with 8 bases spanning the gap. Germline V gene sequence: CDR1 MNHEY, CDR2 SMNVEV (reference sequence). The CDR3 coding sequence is TGTGCCAGCAGTTTAAATTCAAATAGCAATCAGCCCCAGCATTTT. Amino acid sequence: CASSLNSNSNQPQHF.

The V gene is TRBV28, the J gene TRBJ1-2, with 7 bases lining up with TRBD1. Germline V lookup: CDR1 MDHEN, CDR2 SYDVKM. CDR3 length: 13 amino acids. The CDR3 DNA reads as TGTGTGCGAGACAGGGTGTCGGTGAAGGGCTACACCTTC. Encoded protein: CVRDRVSVKGYTF.

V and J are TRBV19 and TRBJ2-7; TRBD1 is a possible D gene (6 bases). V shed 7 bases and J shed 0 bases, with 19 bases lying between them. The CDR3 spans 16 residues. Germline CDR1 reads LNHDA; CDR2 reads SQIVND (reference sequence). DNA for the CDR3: TGTGCCAGTACCCCCCAGGCACAGGGTAGCTCCTACGAGCAGTACTTC. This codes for CASTPQAQGSSYEQYF.

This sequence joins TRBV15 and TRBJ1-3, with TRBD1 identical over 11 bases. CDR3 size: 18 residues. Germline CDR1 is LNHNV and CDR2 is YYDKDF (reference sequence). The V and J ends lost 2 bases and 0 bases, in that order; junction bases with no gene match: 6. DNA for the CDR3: TGTGCCACCAGCAGATACGGACAGGGGGCGAGCTCTGGAAACACCATATATTTT. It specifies CATSRYGQGASSGNTIYF.

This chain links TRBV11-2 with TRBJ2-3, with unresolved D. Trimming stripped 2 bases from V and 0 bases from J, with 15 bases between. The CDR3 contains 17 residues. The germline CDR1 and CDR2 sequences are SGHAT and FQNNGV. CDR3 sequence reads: CASSLISWALSTDTQYF. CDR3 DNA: TGTGCCAGCAGCTTAATCTCTTGGGCTCTAAGCACAGATACGCAGTATTTT.

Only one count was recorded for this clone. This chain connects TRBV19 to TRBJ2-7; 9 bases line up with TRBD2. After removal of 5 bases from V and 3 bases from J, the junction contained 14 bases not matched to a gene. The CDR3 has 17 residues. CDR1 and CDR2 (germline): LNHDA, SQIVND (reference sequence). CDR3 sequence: CASSSRRSAGGGYEQYF. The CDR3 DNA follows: TGTGCCAGTAGTTCCCGTCGGTCAGCGGGAGGCGGCTACGAGCAGTACTTC.

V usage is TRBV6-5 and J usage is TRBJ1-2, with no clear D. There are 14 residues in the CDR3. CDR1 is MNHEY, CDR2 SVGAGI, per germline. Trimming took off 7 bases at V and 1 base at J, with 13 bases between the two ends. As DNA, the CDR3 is TGTGCCAGCAATCCGGACGGGATTAACTATGGCTACACCTTC. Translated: CASNPDGINYGYTF.

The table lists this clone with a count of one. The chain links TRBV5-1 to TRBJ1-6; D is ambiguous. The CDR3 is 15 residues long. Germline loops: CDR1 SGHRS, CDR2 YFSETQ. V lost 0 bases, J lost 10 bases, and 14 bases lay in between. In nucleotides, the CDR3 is TGCGCCAGCAGCTTGGGGAGGGTGGGAGAGTCACCCCTCCACTTT. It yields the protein CASSLGRVGESPLHF.

CDR3 loop: CATSLSGQNYEQYF. The CDR3 DNA reads TGTGCCACCAGTTTGTCGGGACAGAACTACGAGCAGTACTTC. The chain links TRBV15 to TRBJ2-7; TRBD1 agrees at 7 bases. Germline CDR1 LNHNV, CDR2 YYDKDF (reference sequence). The CDR3 totals 14 residues. Trimming at V came to 6 bases and at J to 3 bases, leaving 8 bases not matched to a gene.

CDR3 nucleotides: TGTGCCAGCAGTTCGGACAGATTCTCTGGAAACACCATATATTTT. It yields the protein CASSSDRFSGNTIYF. This chain uses TRBV6-5 with TRBJ1-3, with D perhaps matching TRBD1 (6 bases). V was shortened by 4 bases and J by 0 bases, with 10 bases between the two germline ends. The CDR3 runs 15 residues. In germline, CDR1 is MNHEY, CDR2 SVGAGI.

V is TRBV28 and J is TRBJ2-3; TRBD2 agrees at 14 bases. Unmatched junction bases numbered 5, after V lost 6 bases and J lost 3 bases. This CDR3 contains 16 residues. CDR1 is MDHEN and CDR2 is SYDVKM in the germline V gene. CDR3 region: CASRRTSGGLTDTQYF. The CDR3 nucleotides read TGTGCCAGCAGGCGGACTAGCGGGGGGCTAACAGATACGCAGTATTTT. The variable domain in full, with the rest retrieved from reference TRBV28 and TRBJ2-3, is DVKVTQSSRYLVKRTGEKVFLECVQDMDHENMFWYRQDPGLGLRLIYFSYDVKMKEKGDIPEGYSVSREKKERFSLILESASTNQTSMYLCASRRTSGGLTDTQYFGPGTRLTVL.

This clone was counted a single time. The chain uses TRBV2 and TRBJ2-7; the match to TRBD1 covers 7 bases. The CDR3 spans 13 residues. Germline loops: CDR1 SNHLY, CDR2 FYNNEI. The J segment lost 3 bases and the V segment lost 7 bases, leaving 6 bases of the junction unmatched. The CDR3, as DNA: TGTGCCAGCAACCGGGACAGAGACTACGAGCAGTACTTC. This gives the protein CASNRDRDYEQYF. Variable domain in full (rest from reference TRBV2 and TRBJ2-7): EPEVTQTPSHQVTQMGQEVILRCVPISNHLYFYWYRQILGQKVEFLVSFYNNEISEKSEIFDDQFSVERPDGSNFTLKIRSTKLEDSAMYFCASNRDRDYEQYFGPGTRLTVT.

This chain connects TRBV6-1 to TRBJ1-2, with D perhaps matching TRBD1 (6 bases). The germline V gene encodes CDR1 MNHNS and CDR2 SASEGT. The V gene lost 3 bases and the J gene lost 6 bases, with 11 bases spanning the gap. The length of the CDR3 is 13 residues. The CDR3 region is CASSDRTEHGYTF. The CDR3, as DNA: TGTGCCAGCAGTGACCGGACAGAACATGGCTACACCTTC.

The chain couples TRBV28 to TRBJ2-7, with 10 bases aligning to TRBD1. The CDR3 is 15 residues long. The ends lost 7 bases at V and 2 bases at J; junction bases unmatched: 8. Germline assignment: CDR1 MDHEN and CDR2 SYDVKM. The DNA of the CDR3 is TGTGCCAGCACCCCGGGACAGGGGATCCCCTACGAGCAGTACTTC. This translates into CASTPGQGIPYEQYF.

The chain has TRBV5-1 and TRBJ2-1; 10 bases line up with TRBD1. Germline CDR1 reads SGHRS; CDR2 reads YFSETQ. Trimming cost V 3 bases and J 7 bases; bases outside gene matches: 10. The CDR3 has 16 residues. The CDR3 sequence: CASSSGRTGGSNEQFF. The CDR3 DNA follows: TGCGCCAGCAGCTCCGGGCGGACAGGGGGATCGAATGAGCAGTTCTTC.

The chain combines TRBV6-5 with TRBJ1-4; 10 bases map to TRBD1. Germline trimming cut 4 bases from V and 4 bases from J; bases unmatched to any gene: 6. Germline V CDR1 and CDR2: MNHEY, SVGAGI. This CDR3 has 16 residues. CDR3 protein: CASSLRQGAINEKLFF. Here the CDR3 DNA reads TGTGCCAGCAGTTTACGACAGGGGGCGATTAATGAAAAACTGTTTTTT.

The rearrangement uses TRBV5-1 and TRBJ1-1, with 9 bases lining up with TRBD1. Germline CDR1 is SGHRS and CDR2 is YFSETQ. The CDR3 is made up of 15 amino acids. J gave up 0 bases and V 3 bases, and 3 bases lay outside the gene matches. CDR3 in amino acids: CASSSGTGMNTEAFF. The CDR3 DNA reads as TGCGCCAGCAGCTCGGGGACAGGGATGAACACTGAAGCTTTCTTT. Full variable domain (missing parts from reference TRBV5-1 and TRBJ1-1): KAGVTQTPRYLIKTRGQQVTLSCSPISGHRSVSWYQQTPGQGLQFLFEYFSETQRNKGNFPGRFSGRQFSNSRSEMNVSTLELGDSALYLCASSSGTGMNTEAFFGQGTRLTVV.

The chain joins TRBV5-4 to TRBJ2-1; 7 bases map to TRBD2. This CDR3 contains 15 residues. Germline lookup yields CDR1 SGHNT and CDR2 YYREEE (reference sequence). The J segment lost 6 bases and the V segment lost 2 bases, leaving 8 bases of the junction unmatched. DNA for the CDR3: TGTGCCAGCAGCTTAGGACTAGGAGGGGCCAATGAGCAGTTCTTC. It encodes CASSLGLGGANEQFF.

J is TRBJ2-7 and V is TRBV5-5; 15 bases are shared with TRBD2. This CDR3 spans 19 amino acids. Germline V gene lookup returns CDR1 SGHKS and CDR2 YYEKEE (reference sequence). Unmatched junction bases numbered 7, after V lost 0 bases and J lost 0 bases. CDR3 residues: CASSLGGTSGRSSSYEQYF. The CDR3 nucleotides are TGTGCCAGCAGCTTGGGGGGGACTAGCGGGAGGTCCTCCTCCTACGAGCAGTACTTC.

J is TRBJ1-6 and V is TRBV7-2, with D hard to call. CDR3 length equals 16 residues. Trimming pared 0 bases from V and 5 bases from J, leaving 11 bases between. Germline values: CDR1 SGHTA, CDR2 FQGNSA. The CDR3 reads CASSLAGRENNSPLHF. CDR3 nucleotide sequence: TGTGCCAGCAGCTTAGCAGGGAGGGAAAATAATTCACCCCTCCACTTT.

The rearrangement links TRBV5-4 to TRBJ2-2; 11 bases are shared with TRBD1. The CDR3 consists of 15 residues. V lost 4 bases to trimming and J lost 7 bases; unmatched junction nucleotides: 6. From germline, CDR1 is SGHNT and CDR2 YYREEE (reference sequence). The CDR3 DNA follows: TGTGCCAGCAGCCCGGACAGGGGGCTAATCGGGGAGCTGTTTTTT. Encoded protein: CASSPDRGLIGELFF. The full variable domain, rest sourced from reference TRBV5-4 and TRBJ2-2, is ETGVTQSPTHLIKTRGQQVTLRCSSQSGHNTVSWYQQALGQGPQFIFQYYREEENGRGNFPPRFSGLQFPNYSSELNVNALELDDSALYLCASSPDRGLIGELFFGEGSRLTVL.